One sample yielded the 11 T cell receptor beta chains listed below, sequenced in a study of blood T cell repertoires in COVID-19. Here immunoSEQ multiplex PCR was the method, and the copy in TCRdb shows in-frame clones only, minus some. The table includes some 180,000 clones, roughly 90% detected once. The sample taken for sequencing was peripheral blood. The receptors were gathered from a man aged 50 or older with acute or convalescent COVID-19.

This clone was detected once. V usage is TRBV7-9 and J usage is TRBJ2-5, with D unresolved. Germline lookup yields CDR1 SEHNR and CDR2 FQNEAQ (reference sequence). The CDR3 loop spans 14 amino acids. V gave up 8 bases and J gave up 0 bases, with 13 bases separating them. The CDR3 DNA follows: TGTGCCAGCCATCACTCCCCGAACCAAGAGACCCAGTACTTC. Translated, it gives CASHHSPNQETQYF.

This clone has just one count. V is TRBV28 and J is TRBJ2-2, with 9 bases identical to TRBD1. Per germline, CDR1 MDHEN and CDR2 SYDVKM. V shed 3 bases, J shed 6 bases, and the junction held 8 bases outside the gene matches. The CDR3 has 16 amino acids. The CDR3 region has the DNA TGTGCCAGCAGTTTTCGATTGACAGGGGGGGCCGGGGAGCTGTTTTTT. It translates to CASSFRLTGGAGELFF.

V is TRBV11-2 and J is TRBJ2-2, with D unresolved. V shed 7 bases and J shed 1 base, with 10 bases lying between them. The CDR3 spans 14 residues. Germline V CDR1 and CDR2: SGHAT, FQNNGV. This chain's CDR3 is CASTLLRNTGELFF. CDR3 bases: TGTGCCAGCACCCTATTGCGGAACACCGGGGAGCTGTTTTTT.

A few counts support this clone. The chain joins TRBV19 to TRBJ1-4, with 7 bases that match TRBD1. The ends lost 6 bases at V and 3 bases at J; junction bases unmatched: 4. The CDR3 covers 14 residues. Germline V gives CDR1 LNHDA, CDR2 SQIVND (reference sequence). This CDR3 is CASRVQGANEKLFF. The DNA of the CDR3 is TGTGCCAGTAGGGTTCAGGGGGCTAATGAAAAACTGTTTTTT.

This clone has more than one count but fewer than ten. The V gene is TRBV19, the J gene TRBJ1-2; 9 bases align to TRBD1. The V segment lost 7 bases and the J segment 11 bases; nucleotides outside the gene matches: 11. Germline-derived CDR1 and CDR2 are LNHDA and SQIVND (reference sequence). CDR3 size: 13 residues. The CDR3 reads CASTRDRERRYTF. For the CDR3, the DNA is TGTGCCAGTACGAGGGACAGGGAGAGGCGGTACACCTTC.

The rearrangement uses TRBV24-1 and TRBJ2-1, with 11 bases fitting TRBD2. Per the germline V gene, CDR1 is KGHDR and CDR2 is SFDVKD. This CDR3 is 15 amino acids long. After removal of 9 bases from V and 2 bases from J, the junction contained 5 bases not matched to a gene. This chain's CDR3 is CATEDSGGAYNEQFF. The CDR3, as DNA: TGTGCCACCGAAGATAGCGGGGGGGCCTACAATGAGCAGTTCTTC.

The chain recombines TRBV14 with TRBJ2-1; TRBD2 matches at 10 bases. The ends lost 5 bases at V and 3 bases at J; junction bases unmatched: 7. The CDR3 runs to 16 residues. Germline loops: CDR1 SGHDN, CDR2 FVKESK. The CDR3 sequence is CASSTPTSGIYNEQFF. The DNA for the CDR3 is TGTGCCAGCAGCACCCCAACTAGCGGGATCTACAATGAGCAGTTCTTC.

The J gene is TRBJ1-1, the V gene TRBV7-9, with 10 nucleotides matching TRBD1. CDR1 and CDR2 (germline): SEHNR, FQNEAQ (reference sequence). Trimming took 5 bases from V and 4 from J; bases not matched to a gene: 4. The CDR3 runs to 14 residues. CDR3 bases: TGTGCCAGCAGCAGGGGACAGGGGAGCACTGAAGCTTTCTTT. It yields the protein CASSRGQGSTEAFF.

The rearrangement uses TRBV5-1 and TRBJ1-1; weak D call: TRBD1 (6 bases). The CDR3 runs to 15 residues. Per the germline V gene, CDR1 is SGHRS and CDR2 is YFSETQ. The V gene lost 1 base and the J gene lost 5 bases, with 15 bases spanning the gap. The CDR3 sequence is CASSLINLRGTEAFF. CDR3 sequence (DNA): TGCGCCAGCAGCTTGATAAATCTCAGGGGTACTGAAGCTTTCTTT.

The gene calls are TRBV7-2 and TRBJ2-6; no reliable D call. Germline lookup yields CDR1 SGHTA and CDR2 FQGNSA. Between the trimmed V and J ends, which lost 5 bases and 0 bases, there was a span of 8 bases. This CDR3 region has 15 residues. Here the CDR3 DNA reads TGTGCCAGCAGCGCTCAGGTCTCTGGGGCCAACGTCCTGACTTTC. It encodes CASSAQVSGANVLTF.

This rearrangement joins TRBV19 to TRBJ1-3; 8 nucleotides match TRBD1. Germline CDR1 LNHDA, CDR2 SQIVND (reference sequence). The CDR3 consists of 16 residues. V gave up 6 bases and J gave up 0 bases; unmatched junction bases: 7. For the CDR3, the DNA is TGTGCCAGTAGCCCGACAGGGGTACTCTCTGGAAACACCATATATTTT. Translated, it gives CASSPTGVLSGNTIYF.